The clone carrying this T cell receptor beta chain was found many times. Its matching antigen is unknown. This record comes from a study of breast tumors, draining lymph nodes, adjacent tissues. Study-wide results and caveats: Most tumor T cells seemingly derive from lymph node, then expand in tumor.

The lymph nodes were axillary draining lymph nodes from breast cancer patients. TCRdb passed the multiplex PCR reads through MiXCR, listing each CDR3 protein once. Of roughly 130,000 distinct CDR3 sequences in the sample, nearly 20% are singletons; the top ten hold over 3%. V was trimmed by 4 bases and J by 2 bases, leaving 11 bases between them. Germline V gene sequence: CDR1 SNHLY, CDR2 FYNNEI. This CDR3 has 14 residues. The chain is built from TRBV2 and TRBJ1-2; D is unclear. The sequenced material came from axillary lymph node tissue. The receptor comes from a female donor with breast cancer. Some clones in this sample may be carry-over from other donors' samples. CDR3 sequence: CASSGRTRNYGYTF. In nucleotides, the CDR3 is TGTGCCAGCAGTGGACGGACTCGGAACTATGGCTACACCTTC.